Each of the 27 T cell receptor beta chains below was sequenced from the same sample in a study of molecular identifiers for immune sequencing clone quantification. TCRdb reprocessed the PCR reads via MiXCR and lists one record per CDR3 protein. Of around 460,000 distinct CDR3 sequences in the sample, around 25% were seen once. Material for sequencing was naive CD8+ T cells from blood, with Jurkat cell RNA spiked in. The subset here: FACS-sorted CD8+CD4-CCR7+CD45RA+ naive T cells. The receptors stem from a human donor in good health. Some libraries in this study had Jurkat cell RNA spiked in.

Of note for this clonotype: Germline and junction disagree at one end, which may indicate a read error. The genes are TRBV4-3 and TRBJ2-4; D remains ambiguous. Germline CDR1 is LGHNA and CDR2 is YSLEER. The CDR3 runs 16 residues. The CDR3 DNA reads as TGCGCCAGCAGCCAAGAGAGGTACGAAGCGAAAAACATTCCGTACTTC. This codes for CASSQERYEAKNIPYF.

The V and J genes are TRBV20-1 and TRBJ2-7, with D unclear. CDR1 is DFQATT, CDR2 SNEGSKA, per germline (reference sequence). The CDR3 is made up of 13 amino acids. V lost 3 bases and J lost 1, with 10 bases in between. The CDR3 loop reads CSARTGPSYEQYF. The CDR3, as DNA: TGCAGTGCTAGGACCGGACCTTCCTACGAGCAGTACTTC.

The chain has TRBV7-2 and TRBJ2-5; no firm D call. V dropped 6 bases and J dropped 2 bases, with 10 bases sitting between them. The CDR3 contains 13 residues. Germline V gives CDR1 SGHTA, CDR2 FQGNSA. CDR3 amino acids: CASRRTGQETQYF. The CDR3 nucleotides read TGTGCCAGCAGGAGAACGGGTCAAGAGACCCAGTACTTC.

This chain connects TRBV9 to TRBJ1-1; D might be TRBD1 (6 bases). CDR1 and CDR2 (germline): SGDLS, YYNGEE. The CDR3 has 15 amino acids. Trimming took off 4 bases at V and 9 bases at J, with 22 bases between the two ends. The CDR3 protein is CASSTSGGPSKKAFF. The CDR3 DNA is TGTGCCAGCAGCACCTCGGGGGGGCCCTCGAAGAAAGCTTTCTTT.

J is TRBJ2-2 and V is TRBV12-3 or TRBV12-4, with 10 bases that match TRBD1. This CDR3 spans 13 amino acids. Trimming at V came to 5 bases and at J to 8 bases, leaving 2 bases not matched to a gene. The CDR3 DNA is TGTGCCAGCAGTGACAGGGGGCTGGGGGAGCTGTTTTTT. Amino acid sequence: CASSDRGLGELFF.

V gene TRBV15 combines with J gene TRBJ2-1, with TRBD2 identical over 8 bases. Germline trimming cut 0 bases from V and 7 bases from J; bases unmatched to any gene: 5. Germline values: CDR1 LNHNV, CDR2 YYDKDF (reference sequence). This CDR3 is built from 15 residues. DNA for the CDR3: TGTGCCACCAGCAGAGATCGGGGGGGCGTGAATGAGCAGTTCTTC. Translating gives CATSRDRGGVNEQFF.

As to this clonotype: Given a much more abundant clone one base away, this may be a read error. The V call is TRBV29-1, the J call TRBJ1-1; D might be TRBD1 (6 bases). CDR1 and CDR2 from the germline V gene are SQVTM and ANQGSEA. The CDR3 sequence is 13 residues long. The germline V and J ends were trimmed by 7 bases and 3 bases, with 15 bases remaining between them. CDR3 amino acids: CSAVQGFDTEAFF. CDR3 sequence (DNA): TGCAGCGCTGTTCAGGGGTTCGACACTGAAGCTTTCTTT.

A note on this clonotype: This may arise from a read error, as a much more abundant clone is one base away. The J gene is TRBJ2-3, the V gene TRBV9; D not certain. The CDR3 contains 14 residues. Looked up from germline, CDR1 is SGDLS and CDR2 is YYNGEE. Trimming pared 1 base from V and 0 bases from J, leaving 6 bases between. The CDR3 sequence: CASSVSSSTDTQYF. The CDR3 DNA reads as TGTGCCAGCAGCGTATCGTCCAGCACAGATACGCAGTATTTT.

This clonotype turned up a few times. The rearrangement links TRBV25-1 to TRBJ2-3, with 12 bases fitting TRBD2. Trimming cost V 4 bases and J 5 bases; bases outside gene matches: 10. The length of the CDR3 is 17 residues. Germline V lookup: CDR1 MGHDK, CDR2 SYGVNS. The CDR3 reads CASSANPSGGVLDTQYF. The CDR3 bases are TGTGCCAGCAGTGCCAACCCTAGCGGGGGGGTTCTAGATACGCAGTATTTT.

This clonotype was observed many times. At one boundary the junction diverges from the germline segment, which might be a read error. The chain is built from TRBV19 and TRBJ1-1, with D hard to call. The CDR3 covers 11 residues. Germline lookup yields CDR1 LNHDA and CDR2 SQIVND (reference sequence). DNA for the CDR3: TGTGCCAGTAGTATGAACAGTGAAGCTTTCTTT. It yields the protein CASSMNSEAFF.

This clonotype has more than one count but fewer than ten. The V and J genes are TRBV4-1 and TRBJ2-7, with TRBD2 identical over 13 bases. The junction had 4 bases not matched to a gene; V was cut back by 3 bases and J by 2 bases. Germline V CDR1 and CDR2: MGHRA, YSYEKL. CDR3 size: 16 residues. The CDR3 loop reads CASSQTGLAGAYEQYF. CDR3 in DNA: TGCGCCAGCAGCCAGACCGGACTAGCGGGAGCCTACGAGCAGTACTTC.

V and J are TRBV20-1 and TRBJ2-2; 14 bases map to TRBD2. V dropped 3 bases and J dropped 4; count of bases not matched to a gene: 4. Per germline, CDR1 DFQATT and CDR2 SNEGSKA (reference sequence). CDR3 length: 16 residues. CDR3 in DNA: TGCAGTGCTAGTGGACTAGCGGGGGGCCGCACCGGGGAGCTGTTTTTT. It yields the protein CSASGLAGGRTGELFF.

This clonotype was counted ten times or more. The chain uses TRBV4-1 and TRBJ1-5; 9 bases are a match to TRBD1. The germline CDR1 and CDR2 sequences are MGHRA and YSYEKL. The CDR3 contains 15 residues. The ends lost 4 bases at V and 6 bases at J; junction bases unmatched: 7. This chain's CDR3 is CASSRWTGEGQPQHF. The CDR3 nucleotides read TGCGCCAGCAGCCGGTGGACAGGGGAAGGTCAGCCCCAGCATTTT.

This clonotype was recorded a few times. V is TRBV14 and J is TRBJ2-7, with 9 bases matching TRBD2. Losses at the gene ends were 1 base for V and 6 bases for J; bases not matched to a gene: 13. The length of the CDR3 is 17 residues. CDR1 is SGHDN and CDR2 is FVKESK in the germline V gene. CDR3 sequence (DNA): TGTGCCAGCAGCCAAGCCTTGCGGGAGGGCCCTCTTACCGAGCAGTACTTC. Its protein product is CASSQALREGPLTEQYF.

This clonotype turned up a few times. This chain links TRBV10-3 with TRBJ2-3; 10 nucleotides align to TRBD2. V shed 1 base, J shed 2 bases, and the junction held 9 bases outside the gene matches. Germline CDR1 ENHRY, CDR2 SYGVKD. This CDR3 has 18 residues. The CDR3 sequence is CAISEWHLAGAPTDTQYF. The CDR3 region has the DNA TGTGCCATCAGTGAGTGGCACCTAGCGGGGGCACCCACAGATACGCAGTATTTT.

A remark on this clonotype: A read error is possible here, since a much larger clone lies one base away. This chain connects TRBV20-1 to TRBJ2-7; 10 bases line up with TRBD2. The length of the CDR3 is 15 residues. CDR1 DFQATT and CDR2 SNEGSKA come from the germline V gene (reference sequence). The CDR3 reads CSAFGLAEMTYEQCF. The CDR3 DNA is TGCAGTGCCTTCGGACTAGCGGAGATGACCTACGAGCAGTGCTTC.

This clonotype was seen ten or more times. CDR3 coding DNA: TGTGCCAGCAACCCACTCAGGGGGCAAGATACGCAGTATTTT. Residues: CASNPLRGQDTQYF. V is TRBV27 and J is TRBJ2-3; 8 bases fit TRBD1. J lost 5 bases, V lost 7 bases, and 8 bases had no gene match. The CDR3 consists of 14 residues. CDR1 MNHEY and CDR2 SMNVEV come from the germline V gene (reference sequence).

There are a few counts of this clonotype. It may be a read error: a sequence one base away is much more abundant. This chain uses TRBV7-9 with TRBJ1-1; D call uncertain. There are 14 residues in the CDR3. Germline CDR1 is SEHNR and CDR2 is FQNEAQ (reference sequence). CDR3 sequence: CVSNSQDLGTEAFF. The CDR3 DNA is TGTGTCAGCAACTCGCAAGACCTGGGCACTGAAGCTTTCTTT.

This clonotype was observed a few times. The rearrangement joins TRBV6-2 or TRBV6-3 to TRBJ2-1; no clear D gene. Trimming left V 1 base short and J 5 bases short, with 6 bases between. Germline lookup yields CDR1 MNHEY and CDR2 SVGEGT. CDR3 length equals 13 residues. This chain's CDR3 is CASSYYGHNEQFF. CDR3 coding DNA: TGTGCCAGCAGTTACTATGGCCACAATGAGCAGTTCTTC.

This clonotype came up a few times. The rearrangement links TRBV14 to TRBJ2-1, with TRBD2 matching over 7 bases. This CDR3 region has 16 residues. With 0 bases clipped from V and 1 base from J, the junction kept 3 bases outside the gene matches. The germline CDR1 and CDR2 sequences are SGHDN and FVKESK. CDR3 DNA: TGTGCCAGCAGCCAAGATCTGGGGGGGTCCTACAATGAGCAGTTCTTC. Residues: CASSQDLGGSYNEQFF.

Concerning this clonotype itself: Given the absence of the conserved phenylalanine or tryptophan at the CDR3 end, a read error is likely. This chain joins TRBV16 and TRBJ1-2, with D unclear. V was trimmed by 2 bases and J by 1 base, leaving 11 bases between them. The CDR3 is 15 residues long. Per germline, CDR1 KGHSY and CDR2 FQNENV. CDR3 coding DNA: TGTGCCAGCAGCCAACGGGCCGCCGATAACTATGGCTACACCATC. As protein: CASSQRAADNYGYTI.

This clonotype was seen only a few times. The chain couples TRBV6-2 or TRBV6-3 to TRBJ2-7, with a possible D match to TRBD2 (5 bases). There are 12 residues in the CDR3. The germline V gene encodes CDR1 MNHEY and CDR2 SVGEGT. Deletions cut 2 bases from V and 7 bases from J, with 9 bases between. CDR3 in amino acids: CASSYGLIEQYF. CDR3 nucleotide sequence: TGTGCCAGCAGTTACGGACTGATAGAGCAGTACTTC.

Comment on this clonotype: Given a much more abundant clone one base away, this may be a read error. V and J are TRBV4-3 and TRBJ2-7; TRBD2 might be the D (6 bases). This CDR3 has 15 residues. The ends were cut back, 0 bases at V and 6 bases at J, with 15 bases in the middle. Germline V gene lookup returns CDR1 LGHNA and CDR2 YSLEER. CDR3 coding DNA: TGCGCCAGCAGCCAAGAGCTATACAGCGGGCGCGAGCAGTACTTC. The encoded protein is CASSQELYSGREQYF.

The sample holds a few counts of this clonotype. The chain recombines TRBV27 with TRBJ2-7, with 7 nucleotides matching TRBD1. Per germline, CDR1 MNHEY and CDR2 SMNVEV (reference sequence). This CDR3 is built from 14 residues. Unmatched junction bases numbered 7, after V lost 4 bases and J lost 4 bases. The CDR3 loop reads CASSSRQGLYEQYF. CDR3 DNA: TGTGCCAGCAGTTCCAGACAGGGTCTATACGAGCAGTACTTC.

This clonotype was recorded many times. The chain has TRBV5-1 and TRBJ2-3; either TRBD1 or TRBD2 may supply D (7 bases each). With 2 bases removed from V and 0 bases from J, the gap between germline ends came to 13 bases. This CDR3 contains 16 residues. Germline V CDR1 and CDR2: SGHRS, YFSETQ. The CDR3 is CASSLAGQHSTDTQYF. Written as DNA, the CDR3 is TGCGCCAGCAGCTTAGCGGGACAGCATAGCACAGATACGCAGTATTTT.

As regards this clonotype: Given a much more abundant clone one base away, this may be a read error. V gene TRBV30 combines with J gene TRBJ2-5; D gene unclear. Germline V gene data show CDR1 as GTSNPN and CDR2 as SVGIG (reference sequence). CDR3 length: 11 amino acids. This chain's CDR3 is CVWSVMKTQYF. DNA for the CDR3: TGTGTCTGGAGTGTTATGAAGACCCAGTACTTC. The whole variable domain, remainder taken from reference TRBV30 and TRBJ2-5, is SQTIHQWPATLVQPVGSPLSLECTVEGTSNPNLYWYRQAAGRGLQLLFYSVGIGQISSEVPQNLSASRPQDRQFILSSKKLLLSDSGFYLCVWSVMKTQYFGPGTRLLVL.

This clonotype showed up just a few times. This rearrangement joins TRBV4-1 to TRBJ2-3; TRBD1 agrees at 9 bases. The V gene end was trimmed by 0 bases and the J gene end by 6 bases; junction bases not matched to a gene: 10. Germline assignment: CDR1 MGHRA and CDR2 YSYEKL. The CDR3 loop spans 17 amino acids. The CDR3 here is CASSQDGTGKMFDTQYF. DNA for the CDR3: TGCGCCAGCAGCCAAGATGGGACAGGGAAAATGTTTGATACGCAGTATTTT.